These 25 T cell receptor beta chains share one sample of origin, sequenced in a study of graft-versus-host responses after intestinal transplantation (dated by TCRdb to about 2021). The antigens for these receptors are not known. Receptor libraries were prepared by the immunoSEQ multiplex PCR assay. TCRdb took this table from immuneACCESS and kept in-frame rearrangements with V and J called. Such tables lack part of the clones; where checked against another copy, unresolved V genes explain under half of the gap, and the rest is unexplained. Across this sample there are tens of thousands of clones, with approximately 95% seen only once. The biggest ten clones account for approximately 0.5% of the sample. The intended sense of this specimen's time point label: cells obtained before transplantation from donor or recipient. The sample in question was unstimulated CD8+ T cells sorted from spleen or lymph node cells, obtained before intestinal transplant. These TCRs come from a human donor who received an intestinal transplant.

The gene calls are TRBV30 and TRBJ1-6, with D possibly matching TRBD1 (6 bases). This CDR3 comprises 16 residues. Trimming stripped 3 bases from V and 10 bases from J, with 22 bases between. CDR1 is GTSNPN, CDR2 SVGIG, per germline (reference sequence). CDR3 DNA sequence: TGTGCCTGGAGCGTCAAGACCGCACAGGGCGGCTCACCCCTCCACTTT. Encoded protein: CAWSVKTAQGGSPLHF.

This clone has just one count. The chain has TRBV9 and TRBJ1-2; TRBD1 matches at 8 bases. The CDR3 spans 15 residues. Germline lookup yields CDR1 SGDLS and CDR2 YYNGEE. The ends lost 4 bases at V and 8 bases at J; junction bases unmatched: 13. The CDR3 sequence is CASSSTGQGRGGYTF. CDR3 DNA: TGTGCCAGCAGCTCGACAGGACAGGGAAGGGGAGGCTACACCTTC.

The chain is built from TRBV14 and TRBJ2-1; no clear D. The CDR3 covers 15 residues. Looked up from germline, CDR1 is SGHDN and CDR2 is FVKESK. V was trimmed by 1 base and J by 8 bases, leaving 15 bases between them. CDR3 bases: TGTGCCAGCAGCCAAGGAGAGGCTAGTACTGATGAGCAGTTCTTC. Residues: CASSQGEASTDEQFF. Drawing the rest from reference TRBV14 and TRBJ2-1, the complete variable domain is EAGVTQFPSHSVIEKGQTVTLRCDPISGHDNLYWYRRVMGKEIKFLLHFVKESKQDESGMPNNRFLAERTGGTYSTLKVQPAELEDSGVYFCASSQGEASTDEQFFGPGTRLTVL.

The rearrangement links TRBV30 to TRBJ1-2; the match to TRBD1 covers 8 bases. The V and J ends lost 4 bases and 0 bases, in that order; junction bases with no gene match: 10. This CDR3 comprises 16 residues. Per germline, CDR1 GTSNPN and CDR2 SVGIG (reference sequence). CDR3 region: CAWTPGQALTNYGYTF. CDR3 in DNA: TGTGCCTGGACCCCGGGACAGGCCCTGACTAACTATGGCTACACCTTC.

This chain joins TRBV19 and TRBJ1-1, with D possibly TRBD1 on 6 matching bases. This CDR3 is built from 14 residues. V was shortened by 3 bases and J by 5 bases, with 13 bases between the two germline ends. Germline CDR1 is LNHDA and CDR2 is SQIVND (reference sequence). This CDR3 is CASSIGGWGTEAFF. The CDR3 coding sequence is TGTGCCAGTAGTATTGGGGGCTGGGGGACTGAAGCTTTCTTT.

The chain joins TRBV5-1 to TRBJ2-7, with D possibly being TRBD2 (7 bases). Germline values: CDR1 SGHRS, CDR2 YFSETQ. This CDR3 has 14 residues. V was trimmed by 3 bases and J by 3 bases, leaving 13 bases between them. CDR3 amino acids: CASSWGGRFYEQYF. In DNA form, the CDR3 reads TGCGCCAGCAGCTGGGGGGGGCGTTTCTACGAGCAGTACTTC.

CDR3: CASSGGTVSSYEQYF. The CDR3 DNA follows: TGTGCCAGCAGCGGAGGGACAGTTAGCTCCTACGAGCAGTACTTC. The rearrangement joins TRBV9 to TRBJ2-7; 7 bases match TRBD1. V lost 3 bases and J lost 0; bases outside the gene matches: 6. This CDR3 spans 15 amino acids. Germline values: CDR1 SGDLS, CDR2 YYNGEE. The full variable domain, completed using reference TRBV9 and TRBJ2-7, is DSGVTQTPKHLITATGQRVTLRCSPRSGDLSVYWYQQSLDQGLQFLIQYYNGEERAKGNILERFSAQQFPDLHSELNLSSLELGDSALYFCASSGGTVSSYEQYFGPGTRLTVT.

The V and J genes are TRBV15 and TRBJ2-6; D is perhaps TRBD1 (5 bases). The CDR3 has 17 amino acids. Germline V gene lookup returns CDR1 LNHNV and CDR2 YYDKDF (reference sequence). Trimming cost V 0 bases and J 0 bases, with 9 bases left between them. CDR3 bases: TGTGCCACCAGCAGAGATGGAGACAGCTCTGGGGCCAACGTCCTGACTTTC. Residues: CATSRDGDSSGANVLTF. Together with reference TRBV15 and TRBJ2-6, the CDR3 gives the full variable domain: DAMVIQNPRYQVTQFGKPVTLSCSQTLNHNVMYWYQQKSSQAPKLLFHYYDKDFNNEADTPDNFQSRRPNTSFCFLDIRSPGLGDTAMYLCATSRDGDSSGANVLTFGAGSRLTVL.

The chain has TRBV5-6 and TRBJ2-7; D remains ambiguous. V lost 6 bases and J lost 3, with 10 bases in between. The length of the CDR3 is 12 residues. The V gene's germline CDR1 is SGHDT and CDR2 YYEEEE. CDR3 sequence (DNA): TGTGCCAGCACAGGTGTTAACTACGAGCAGTACTTC. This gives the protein CASTGVNYEQYF.

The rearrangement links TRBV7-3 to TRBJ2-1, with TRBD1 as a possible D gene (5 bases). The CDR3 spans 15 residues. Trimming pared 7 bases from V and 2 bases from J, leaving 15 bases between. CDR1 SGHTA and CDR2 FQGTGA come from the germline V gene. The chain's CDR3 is CASTAGQVPYNEQFF. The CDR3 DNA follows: TGTGCCAGCACCGCAGGGCAGGTCCCCTACAATGAGCAGTTCTTC.

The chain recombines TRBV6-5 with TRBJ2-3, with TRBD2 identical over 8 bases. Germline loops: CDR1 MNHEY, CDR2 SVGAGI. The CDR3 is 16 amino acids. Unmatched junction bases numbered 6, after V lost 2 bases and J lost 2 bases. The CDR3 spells CASSYGLAGPTDTQYF. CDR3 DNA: TGTGCCAGCAGTTACGGGCTAGCGGGCCCCACAGATACGCAGTATTTT.

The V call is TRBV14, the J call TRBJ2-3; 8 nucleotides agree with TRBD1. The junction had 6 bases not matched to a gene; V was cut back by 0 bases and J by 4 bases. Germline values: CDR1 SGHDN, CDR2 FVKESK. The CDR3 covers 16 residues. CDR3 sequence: CASSQDLTGVSDTQYF. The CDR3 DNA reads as TGTGCCAGCAGCCAAGATTTGACAGGGGTGTCAGATACGCAGTATTTT.

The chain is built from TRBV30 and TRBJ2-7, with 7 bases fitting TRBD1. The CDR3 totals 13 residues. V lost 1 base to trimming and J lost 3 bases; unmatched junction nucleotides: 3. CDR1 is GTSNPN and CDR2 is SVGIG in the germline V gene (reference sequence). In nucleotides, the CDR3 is TGTGCCTGGAGTGACGGGACAGACTACGAGCAGTACTTC. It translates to CAWSDGTDYEQYF.

The CDR3 region is CASSPIPGLGYEQYF. The CDR3 region has the DNA TGTGCCAGCAGCCCGATTCCGGGACTGGGCTACGAGCAGTACTTC. The chain joins TRBV11-2 to TRBJ2-7, with D possibly TRBD2 on 6 matching bases. The germline V and J ends were trimmed by 5 bases and 3 bases, with 17 bases remaining between them. Looked up from germline, CDR1 is SGHAT and CDR2 is FQNNGV. This CDR3 is 15 amino acids long.

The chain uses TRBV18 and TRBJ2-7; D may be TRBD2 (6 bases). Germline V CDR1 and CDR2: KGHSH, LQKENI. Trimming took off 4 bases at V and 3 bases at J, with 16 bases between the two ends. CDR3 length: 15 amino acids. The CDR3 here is CASSRVGGIVYEQYF. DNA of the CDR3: TGTGCCAGCTCACGGGTAGGAGGGATCGTCTACGAGCAGTACTTC.

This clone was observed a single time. The CDR3 DNA reads as TGTGCCTGGAGGACCGGAGTAGCATGGCGGGAGCAGTACTTC. It codes for CAWRTGVAWREQYF. The rearrangement joins TRBV30 to TRBJ2-7; unclear D gene. The CDR3 is 14 amino acids. Trimming stripped 3 bases from V and 7 bases from J, with 19 bases between. Looked up from germline, CDR1 is GTSNPN and CDR2 is SVGIG (reference sequence).

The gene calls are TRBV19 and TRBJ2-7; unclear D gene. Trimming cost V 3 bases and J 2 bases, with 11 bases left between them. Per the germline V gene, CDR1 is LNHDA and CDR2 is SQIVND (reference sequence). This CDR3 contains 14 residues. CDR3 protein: CASSISETTYEQYF. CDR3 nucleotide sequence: TGTGCCAGTAGTATCTCTGAAACTACCTACGAGCAGTACTTC. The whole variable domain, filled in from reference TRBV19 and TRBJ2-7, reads DGGITQSPKYLFRKEGQNVTLSCEQNLNHDAMYWYRQDPGQGLRLIYYSQIVNDFQKGDIAEGYSVSREKKESFPLTVTSAQKNPTAFYLCASSISETTYEQYFGPGTRLTVT.

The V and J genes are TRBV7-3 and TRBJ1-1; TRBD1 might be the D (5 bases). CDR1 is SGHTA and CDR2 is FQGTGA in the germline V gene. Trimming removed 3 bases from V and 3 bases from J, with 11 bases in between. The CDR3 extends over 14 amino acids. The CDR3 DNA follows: TGTGCCAGCAGCTTGGGGGGTGGGGACACTGAAGCTTTCTTT. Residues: CASSLGGGDTEAFF.

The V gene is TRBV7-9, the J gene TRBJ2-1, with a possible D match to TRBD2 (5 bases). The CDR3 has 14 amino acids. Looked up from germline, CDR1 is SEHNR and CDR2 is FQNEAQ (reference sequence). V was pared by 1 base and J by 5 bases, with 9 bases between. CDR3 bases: TGTGCCAGCAGCTTAGAGGCGGGCCACAATGAGCAGTTCTTC. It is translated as CASSLEAGHNEQFF.

The CDR3 sequence: CAGGTPGNSPLHF. The CDR3 coding sequence is TGTGCCGGTGGTACCCCGGGGAATTCACCCCTCCACTTT. The rearrangement joins TRBV19 to TRBJ1-6; D is unresolved. The length of the CDR3 is 13 residues. V was pared by 11 bases and J by 7 bases, with 15 bases between. Per the germline V gene, CDR1 is LNHDA and CDR2 is SQIVND (reference sequence).

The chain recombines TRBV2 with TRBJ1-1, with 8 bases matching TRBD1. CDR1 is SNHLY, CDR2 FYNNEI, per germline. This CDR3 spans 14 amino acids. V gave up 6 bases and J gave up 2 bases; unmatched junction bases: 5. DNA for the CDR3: TGTGCCAGCAGCACGACAGGGGTTAACACTGAAGCTTTCTTT. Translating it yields CASSTTGVNTEAFF.

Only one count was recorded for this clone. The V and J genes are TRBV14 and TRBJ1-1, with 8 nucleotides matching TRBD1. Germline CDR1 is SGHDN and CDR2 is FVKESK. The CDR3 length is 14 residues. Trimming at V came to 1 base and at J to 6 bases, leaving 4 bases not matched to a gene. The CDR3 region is CASSQAQGGPEAFF. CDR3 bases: TGTGCCAGCAGCCAAGCACAGGGGGGTCCTGAAGCTTTCTTT. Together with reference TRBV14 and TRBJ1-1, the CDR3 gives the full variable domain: EAGVTQFPSHSVIEKGQTVTLRCDPISGHDNLYWYRRVMGKEIKFLLHFVKESKQDESGMPNNRFLAERTGGTYSTLKVQPAELEDSGVYFCASSQAQGGPEAFFGQGTRLTVV.

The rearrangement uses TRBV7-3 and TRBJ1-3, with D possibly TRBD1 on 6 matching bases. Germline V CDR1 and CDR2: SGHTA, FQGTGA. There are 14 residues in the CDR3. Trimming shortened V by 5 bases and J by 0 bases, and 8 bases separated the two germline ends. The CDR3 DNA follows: TGTGCCAGCAGCCTACAGGGCTCTGGAAACACCATATATTTT. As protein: CASSLQGSGNTIYF.

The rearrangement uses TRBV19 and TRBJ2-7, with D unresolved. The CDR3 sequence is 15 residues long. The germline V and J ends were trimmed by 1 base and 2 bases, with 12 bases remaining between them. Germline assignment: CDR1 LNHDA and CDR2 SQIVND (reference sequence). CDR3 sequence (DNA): TGTGCCAGTAGTATAGGGTCAGGAATTCCCTACGAGCAGTACTTC. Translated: CASSIGSGIPYEQYF. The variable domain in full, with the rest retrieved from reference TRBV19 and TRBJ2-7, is DGGITQSPKYLFRKEGQNVTLSCEQNLNHDAMYWYRQDPGQGLRLIYYSQIVNDFQKGDIAEGYSVSREKKESFPLTVTSAQKNPTAFYLCASSIGSGIPYEQYFGPGTRLTVT.

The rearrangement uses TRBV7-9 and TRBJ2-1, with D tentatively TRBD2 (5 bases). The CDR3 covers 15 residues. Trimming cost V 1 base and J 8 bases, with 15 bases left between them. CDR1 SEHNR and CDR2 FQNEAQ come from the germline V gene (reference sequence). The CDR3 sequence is CASSLVRAGEDEQFF. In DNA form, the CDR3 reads TGTGCCAGCAGCTTAGTGAGGGCAGGAGAGGATGAGCAGTTCTTC.